This TCR beta chain originates from a study of blood T cell repertoires in COVID-19. Looked up from germline, CDR1 is SEHNR and CDR2 is FQNEAQ (reference sequence). The CDR3 extends over 12 amino acids. As processed by the authors: Estimation of nucleated cell counts relied on the amplification of reference gene primers. Repertoires were generated with immunoSEQ multiplex PCR, while TCRdb's copy carries only in-frame clones and drops some. The V and J calls and the clone size are those of that table, but D and trimming were determined from the DNA. Of about 87,000 clones in the sample, 80% were seen once.

The sample consisted of peripheral blood. V is TRBV7-9 and J is TRBJ2-7, with D tentatively TRBD1 (6 bases). The sequence was collected from a woman at least 80 years old with active or convalescent COVID-19. CDR3 sequence (DNA): TGTGCGAGCGGAATAGGGGGCTACGAGCAGTACTTC. Protein product: CASGIGGYEQYF. Looking up the rest from reference TRBV7-9 and TRBJ2-7 gives the full variable domain: DTGVSQNPRHKITKRGQNVTFRCDPISEHNRLYWYRQTLGQGPEFLTYFQNEAQLEKSRLLSDRFSAERPKGSFSTLEIQRTEQGDSAMYLCASGIGGYEQYFGPGTRLTVT.